Presented here are 28 T cell receptor beta chains from one specimen sequenced in a study of blood T cell repertoires in COVID-19 (dated by TCRdb to about 2020). The method behind the library was the immunoSEQ multiplex PCR assay. TCRdb took over this immuneACCESS table, retaining in-frame rearrangements with V and J assigned. Such tables are incomplete; in checked studies, under half of the missing clones stem from an unresolved V gene, and the remainder is unexplained. This sample comprises roughly 100,000 clones, under 80% of them detected only once. Together, the top ten hold roughly 19% of the sample. Sequenced input: peripheral blood. These receptors all stem from a man aged 70-80 years with active or convalescent COVID-19.

The chain combines TRBV12-5 with TRBJ1-4, with 7 bases identical to TRBD1. The CDR3 is 15 amino acids. J gave up 8 bases and V 3 bases, and 9 bases lay outside the gene matches. Germline CDR1 LGHNT, CDR2 FRNRAP. The CDR3 sequence is CASGFPDRVGEKLFF. The CDR3 DNA reads as TGTGCTAGTGGTTTCCCAGACAGGGTCGGAGAAAAACTGTTTTTT.

This clone showed up just once. CDR3 in DNA: TGTGCCAGCAGCATTACAGGGGGCTCCTACGAGCAGTACTTC. Translating it yields CASSITGGSYEQYF. The chain employs TRBV5-6 and TRBJ2-7; TRBD1 matches 8 bases. Germline loops: CDR1 SGHDT, CDR2 YYEEEE. The CDR3 sequence is 14 residues long. The ends lost 4 bases at V and 0 bases at J; junction bases unmatched: 3.

V usage is TRBV3-1 (or the pseudogene TRBV3-2) and J usage is TRBJ2-2, with a weak D call TRBD1 (6 bases). CDR1 is LGHDT and CDR2 is YNNKEL in the germline V gene (reference sequence). V was pared by 6 bases and J by 2 bases, with 10 bases between. This CDR3 is 14 amino acids long. CDR3 nucleotides: TGTGCCAGCAGGACAGGCCGTAACACCGGGGAGCTGTTTTTT. As protein: CASRTGRNTGELFF.

In its sample, this clone was seen once. This chain connects TRBV19 to TRBJ1-5; D is unresolved. Germline V lookup: CDR1 LNHDA, CDR2 SQIVND (reference sequence). This CDR3 comprises 12 residues. The germline V and J ends were trimmed by 6 bases and 5 bases, with 8 bases remaining between them. DNA of the CDR3: TGTGCCAGTAGCGAGATTCATCAGCCCCAGCATTTT. Protein: CASSEIHQPQHF. Full variable domain (missing parts from reference TRBV19 and TRBJ1-5): DGGITQSPKYLFRKEGQNVTLSCEQNLNHDAMYWYRQDPGQGLRLIYYSQIVNDFQKGDIAEGYSVSREKKESFPLTVTSAQKNPTAFYLCASSEIHQPQHFGDGTRLSIL.

The chain couples TRBV5-4 to TRBJ2-3; TRBD2 aligns across 8 bases. Per the germline V gene, CDR1 is SGHNT and CDR2 is YYREEE (reference sequence). The CDR3 covers 14 residues. V was clipped by 5 bases and J by 2 bases; unmatched bases: 4. The CDR3 coding sequence is TGTGCCAGCAGGGTAGCGGGGAACACAGATACGCAGTATTTT. Residues: CASRVAGNTDTQYF.

The V gene is TRBV19, the J gene TRBJ1-4; no clear D gene. The CDR3 runs to 13 residues. Trimming left V 5 bases short and J 8 bases short, with 12 bases between. Germline V gives CDR1 LNHDA, CDR2 SQIVND (reference sequence). The DNA for the CDR3 is TGTGCCAGTAGTCAACAGACCTTCGAAAAACTGTTTTTT. It specifies CASSQQTFEKLFF.

The chain links TRBV4-2 to TRBJ1-2; D perhaps matches TRBD1 (5 bases). Germline CDR1 reads LGHNA; CDR2 reads YNFKEQ. The V gene lost 1 base and the J gene lost 8 bases, with 14 bases spanning the gap. The CDR3 has 14 residues. CDR3 in DNA: TGTGCCAGCAGCCAAGCCCAGGGTGATGGCGGCTACACCTTC. Translating gives CASSQAQGDGGYTF.

The gene calls are TRBV30 and TRBJ1-5; D uncertain. Between the trimmed V and J ends, which lost 1 base and 3 bases, there was a span of 13 bases. Germline V CDR1 and CDR2: GTSNPN, SVGIG (reference sequence). The CDR3 sequence is 15 residues long. The CDR3 DNA reads TGTGCCTGGAGTGAGGTGGGCAGGTTCAATCAGCCCCAGCATTTT. The encoded protein is CAWSEVGRFNQPQHF.

The chain carries TRBV10-3 and TRBJ2-2, with 10 bases matching TRBD1. Unmatched junction bases numbered 11, after V lost 8 bases and J lost 8 bases. The CDR3 consists of 15 residues. Germline values: CDR1 ENHRY, CDR2 SYGVKD. CDR3 DNA sequence: TGTGCCATCCGATCCGGGACAGGGGATGGAGGGGAGCTGTTTTTT. This codes for CAIRSGTGDGGELFF.

This clone was observed a handful of times. The chain joins TRBV7-9 to TRBJ2-3, with 9 bases that match TRBD1. Germline assignment: CDR1 SEHNR and CDR2 FQNEAQ (reference sequence). The J segment lost 5 bases and the V segment lost 6 bases, leaving 9 bases of the junction unmatched. The CDR3 is made up of 15 amino acids. The CDR3 DNA reads as TGTGCCAGCAGATTTTACAGGGGGCAAGGAGATACGCAGTATTTT. Protein sequence: CASRFYRGQGDTQYF. The variable domain in full, with the rest retrieved from reference TRBV7-9 and TRBJ2-3, is DTGVSQNPRHKITKRGQNVTFRCDPISEHNRLYWYRQTLGQGPEFLTYFQNEAQLEKSRLLSDRFSAERPKGSFSTLEIQRTEQGDSAMYLCASRFYRGQGDTQYFGPGTRLTVL.

The CDR3 sequence: CASSQAGTTYNEQFF. In DNA, the CDR3 is TGTGCCAGCAGCCAAGCGGGGACCACCTACAATGAGCAGTTCTTC. The V and J genes are TRBV7-9 and TRBJ2-1; 7 positions match TRBD2. This CDR3 is built from 15 residues. The germline gives CDR1 SEHNR, CDR2 FQNEAQ (reference sequence). J lost 2 bases, V lost 5 bases, and 6 bases had no gene match.

This rearrangement joins TRBV14 to TRBJ2-7; TRBD1 is a possible D gene (6 bases). Germline V gene lookup returns CDR1 SGHDN and CDR2 FVKESK. Trimming left V 1 base short and J 5 bases short, with 18 bases between. This CDR3 contains 16 residues. The DNA for the CDR3 is TGTGCCAGCAGCCAAGGTGGCACAGGGATCCTTCACGAGCAGTACTTC. It specifies CASSQGGTGILHEQYF.

This chain links TRBV5-4 with TRBJ2-7, with TRBD1 matching over 10 bases. Per the germline V gene, CDR1 is SGHNT and CDR2 is YYREEE (reference sequence). The CDR3 extends over 14 amino acids. The ends lost 4 bases at V and 3 bases at J; junction bases unmatched: 4. CDR3 sequence reads: CASSLRTGGYEQYF. The CDR3 nucleotides read TGTGCCAGCAGCCTACGGACAGGGGGCTACGAGCAGTACTTC.

This chain's CDR3 is CASSQGTGSTEAFF. The CDR3 bases are TGTGCCAGCAGCCAAGGCACAGGGTCCACTGAAGCTTTCTTT. V gene TRBV3-1 (or the pseudogene TRBV3-2) combines with J gene TRBJ1-1, with a weak D call TRBD1 (6 bases). Germline V CDR1 and CDR2: LGHDT, YNNKEL (reference sequence). The CDR3 has 14 amino acids. V was shortened by 1 base and J by 4 bases, with 10 bases between the two germline ends.

The table lists this clone with a few counts. This sequence joins TRBV18 and TRBJ1-2, with D possibly TRBD1 on 5 matching bases. The V end lost 4 bases, the J end lost 0 bases, and 12 bases lay between the germline ends. The CDR3 has 15 residues. The V gene's germline CDR1 is KGHSH and CDR2 LQKENI. CDR3 DNA: TGTGCCAGCTCACTCTATACAGGATCTAACTATGGCTACACCTTC. Its protein product is CASSLYTGSNYGYTF.

This chain uses TRBV9 with TRBJ2-5; TRBD1 matches 8 bases. This CDR3 comprises 15 residues. The junction had 9 bases not matched to a gene; V was cut back by 4 bases and J by 4 bases. Per the germline V gene, CDR1 is SGDLS and CDR2 is YYNGEE. The DNA of the CDR3 is TGTGCCAGCAGCATACAGGGGGATAGACGAGAGACCCAGTACTTC. Protein sequence: CASSIQGDRRETQYF. Complete variable domain (other parts from reference TRBV9 and TRBJ2-5): DSGVTQTPKHLITATGQRVTLRCSPRSGDLSVYWYQQSLDQGLQFLIQYYNGEERAKGNILERFSAQQFPDLHSELNLSSLELGDSALYFCASSIQGDRRETQYFGPGTRLLVL.

V usage is TRBV10-3 and J usage is TRBJ1-4, with 8 bases lining up with TRBD1. The V gene's germline CDR1 is ENHRY and CDR2 SYGVKD. V trimming: 6 bases; J trimming: 2 bases; junction bases outside the gene matches: 2. CDR3 length equals 14 residues. CDR3 nucleotides: TGTGCCATCAGCCAGGGGGCTACTAATGAAAAACTGTTTTTT. Translation: CAISQGATNEKLFF.

DNA of the CDR3: TGTGCCAGCAAGAGGGCGTGGGAATCGGACGAGCAGTACTTC. Its translation is CASKRAWESDEQYF. V usage is TRBV2 and J usage is TRBJ2-7; D possibly corresponds to TRBD2 (5 bases). Germline CDR1 is SNHLY and CDR2 is FYNNEI. The CDR3 extends over 14 amino acids. V shed 7 bases and J shed 5 bases, with 18 bases lying between them.

The chain uses TRBV6-5 and TRBJ1-1; unclear D gene. The CDR3 runs 13 residues. V was pared by 6 bases and J by 4 bases, with 12 bases between. The germline gives CDR1 MNHEY, CDR2 SVGAGI. The CDR3 here is CASSTLSRTEAFF. The CDR3 DNA sequence: TGTGCCAGCAGCACACTTAGCCGCACTGAAGCTTTCTTT.

The CDR3 loop reads CASSQDPGGGGETQYF. The CDR3, as DNA: TGCGCCAGCAGCCAAGATCCTGGCGGGGGGGGAGAGACCCAGTACTTC. The chain couples TRBV4-1 to TRBJ2-5; 9 nucleotides agree with TRBD2. The germline CDR1 and CDR2 sequences are MGHRA and YSYEKL. Trimming took 0 bases from V and 4 from J; bases not matched to a gene: 6. CDR3 length: 16 residues.

The rearrangement joins TRBV2 to TRBJ1-5; D possibly corresponds to TRBD1 (6 bases). Germline V gene lookup returns CDR1 SNHLY and CDR2 FYNNEI. CDR3 length: 16 residues. Between the trimmed V and J ends, which lost 0 bases and 6 bases, there was a span of 15 bases. The CDR3 nucleotides read TGTGCCAGCAGTGAAGCGCTTGCTGGGGGCGGTCAGCCCCAGCATTTT. Translation: CASSEALAGGGQPQHF.

This chain joins TRBV29-1 and TRBJ2-2; D is unclear. Germline CDR1 and CDR2: SQVTM and ANQGSEA. With 4 bases removed from V and 3 bases from J, the gap between germline ends came to 9 bases. This CDR3 is 13 amino acids long. The CDR3 DNA reads TGCAGCGTTGTTCTCGGGTACACCGGGGAGCTGTTTTTT. It codes for CSVVLGYTGELFF.

This clone was picked up one time. V usage is TRBV30 and J usage is TRBJ1-2; 9 bases align to TRBD1. There are 13 residues in the CDR3. With V trimmed by 0 bases and J by 8 bases, 4 bases remained unmatched. CDR1 GTSNPN and CDR2 SVGIG come from the germline V gene (reference sequence). CDR3 sequence (DNA): TGTGCCTGGAGTGTGGGACAGGGTGGGGGCTACACCTTC. Its translation: CAWSVGQGGGYTF.

The J gene is TRBJ2-2, the V gene TRBV9; D gene ambiguous. V lost 4 bases and J 0 bases, leaving 13 bases between the germline ends. The germline CDR1 and CDR2 sequences are SGDLS and YYNGEE. The CDR3 is made up of 16 amino acids. CDR3 coding DNA: TGTGCCAGCAGCAATCGACACTTTGCGAACACCGGGGAGCTGTTTTTT. This codes for CASSNRHFANTGELFF.

The chain has TRBV29-1 and TRBJ2-5, with D maybe TRBD1 (6 bases). With 3 bases removed from V and 5 bases from J, the gap between germline ends came to 16 bases. The CDR3 is 14 amino acids. Looked up from germline, CDR1 is SQVTM and CDR2 is ANQGSEA. CDR3 DNA sequence: TGCAGCGTTGACCCTACAGGGCTTGGGGAGACCCAGTACTTC. It codes for CSVDPTGLGETQYF.

This chain uses TRBV28 with TRBJ2-1; possibly TRBD1 for D (6 bases). Trimming took off 2 bases at V and 5 bases at J, with 13 bases between the two ends. The CDR3 contains 15 residues. Germline V gene data show CDR1 as MDHEN and CDR2 as SYDVKM. CDR3 residues: CASSLAGEEDNEQFF. DNA for the CDR3: TGTGCCAGCAGTTTAGCAGGGGAAGAGGACAATGAGCAGTTCTTC. Drawing the rest from reference TRBV28 and TRBJ2-1, the complete variable domain is DVKVTQSSRYLVKRTGEKVFLECVQDMDHENMFWYRQDPGLGLRLIYFSYDVKMKEKGDIPEGYSVSREKKERFSLILESASTNQTSMYLCASSLAGEEDNEQFFGPGTRLTVL.

The chain combines TRBV21-1 with TRBJ2-7; no check of the table's D call, TRBD1, against the DNA was made. TRBV21-1 is given as a pseudogene. CDR3 size: 16 residues. The CDR3 sequence is CASSKDRTGASYEQYF. The CDR3 DNA is TGTGCCAGCAGCAAAGACAGGACAGGAGCCTCCTACGAGCAGTACTTC.

The V gene is TRBV7-8, the J gene TRBJ2-1, with TRBD2 matching 9 bases. The CDR3 loop spans 14 amino acids. Trimming took 8 bases from V and 6 from J; bases not matched to a gene: 8. CDR1 and CDR2 (germline): SGHVS, FQNEAQ. In DNA, the CDR3 is TGTGCCAGCTTAAGGCGGGGGGGCTTCAATGAGCAGTTCTTC. Translating it yields CASLRRGGFNEQFF.